These 25 T cell receptor beta chains originate from one sample sequenced in a study of beta chain features in type 1 diabetes. Study-level points and caveats: In every one of the four CD4+ subsets, TCRB CDR3s were moderately but significantly shorter in Type 1 diabetes patients.

Every bit of the isolated RNA underwent reverse transcription, so sequencing read expressed TCRB transcripts. The table came from immunoSEQ multiplex PCR; TCRdb's copy has only in-frame clones and leaves some out. This sample yields approximately 30,000 clones, of which 65% are seen a single time; over 2% belongs to the top ten. The antigens for these receptors are not known. The sample taken for sequencing was Tregs from blood. The source of these receptors is a woman in her twenties or thirties with type 1 diabetes.

By frequency in the sample, this clone is medium-sized (0.01 to 0.1%). The chain combines TRBV6-1 with TRBJ2-7, with a weak D call TRBD1 (6 bases). V dropped 8 bases and J dropped 1 base, with 18 bases sitting between them. Germline CDR1 is MNHNS and CDR2 is SASEGT. This CDR3 has 15 residues. CDR3 sequence reads: CASGKDSLRSYEQYF. Written as DNA, the CDR3 is TGTGCCAGCGGAAAGGACAGCCTGAGATCCTACGAGCAGTACTTC.

The rearrangement joins TRBV5-5 to TRBJ2-5, with 7 bases matching TRBD1. The end of the DNA fits TRBJ2-7 better, so the J call may be wrong. The CDR3 sequence is 15 residues long. CDR1 and CDR2 from the germline V gene are SGHKS and YYEKEE (reference sequence). In nucleotides, the CDR3 is TGTGCCAGCAGCTTGGAAGGGGGCCAGGGCTACGAGCAGTACTTC. It is translated as CASSLEGGQGYEQYF.

The chain recombines TRBV18 with TRBJ1-2; D gene uncertain. Germline V gene lookup returns CDR1 KGHSH and CDR2 LQKENI. V dropped 3 bases and J dropped 1 base, with 12 bases sitting between them. The CDR3 consists of 15 residues. The CDR3 coding sequence is TGTGCCAGCTCACCGGAGCCGGCCCATAACTATGGCTACACCTTC. This sequence encodes CASSPEPAHNYGYTF.

This chain connects TRBV6-1 to TRBJ2-7; D perhaps matches TRBD2 (9 bases). This CDR3 is built from 13 residues. Between the trimmed V and J ends, which lost 6 bases and 9 bases, there was a span of 18 bases. Looked up from germline, CDR1 is MNHNS and CDR2 is SASEGT. CDR3 sequence: CASRALAGQVQYF. The CDR3 DNA reads TGTGCCAGCAGGGCGCTAGCGGGACAGGTGCAGTACTTC.

This chain links TRBV10-3 with TRBJ2-7; the D gene is possibly TRBD1 (5 bases). The V gene's germline CDR1 is ENHRY and CDR2 SYGVKD. The CDR3 sequence is 13 residues long. The V end was cut by 7 bases, the J end by 1 base, with 11 bases between. CDR3 residues: CAIKGVESYEQYF. The CDR3, as DNA: TGTGCCATCAAAGGGGTGGAGTCCTACGAGCAGTACTTC.

The rearrangement links TRBV7-9 to TRBJ1-1, with D hard to call. V dropped 1 base and J dropped 0 bases, with 6 bases sitting between them. Looked up from germline, CDR1 is SEHNR and CDR2 is FQNEAQ (reference sequence). This CDR3 contains 14 residues. CDR3 nucleotides: TGTGCCAGCAGCTTAGGTCAGGTGAACACTGAAGCTTTCTTT. It specifies CASSLGQVNTEAFF.

V usage is TRBV6-6 and J usage is TRBJ2-7, with no clear D. The V gene lost 0 bases and the J gene lost 6 bases, with 12 bases spanning the gap. The CDR3 length is 14 residues. Germline loops: CDR1 MNHNY, CDR2 SVGAGI (reference sequence). In nucleotides, the CDR3 is TGTGCCAGCAGTTACTCTCATAGCTCCGGCGAGCAGTACTTC. This encodes CASSYSHSSGEQYF.

This clone has a handful of counts. This chain joins TRBV18 and TRBJ1-1; no firm D call. The V end lost 2 bases, the J end lost 1 base, and 11 bases lay between the germline ends. CDR3 size: 15 residues. The germline V gene encodes CDR1 KGHSH and CDR2 LQKENI. The CDR3 DNA reads as TGTGCCAGCTCACCATCCTGGGAGGGGAACACTGAAGCTTTCTTT. It specifies CASSPSWEGNTEAFF.

The chain joins TRBV6-5 to TRBJ1-1; D uncertain. There are 16 residues in the CDR3. V gave up 1 base and J gave up 1 base, with 13 bases separating them. Germline V gene data show CDR1 as MNHEY and CDR2 as SVGAGI. CDR3 residues: CASSYYRSSGNTEAFF. CDR3 coding DNA: TGTGCCAGCAGTTACTATAGGTCGTCAGGGAACACTGAAGCTTTCTTT.

The chain has TRBV6-1 and TRBJ1-2; 8 nucleotides align to TRBD1. Per germline, CDR1 MNHNS and CDR2 SASEGT. This CDR3 contains 15 residues. J was trimmed by 4 bases and V by 6 bases; bases with no gene match: 10. Written as DNA, the CDR3 is TGTGCCAGCAGCCAGGTCCGGACAGGGCGCTATGGCTACACCTTC. Protein: CASSQVRTGRYGYTF.

This clone was observed a handful of times. V and J are TRBV2 and TRBJ2-1, with TRBD2 matching over 10 bases. This CDR3 comprises 14 residues. V shed 5 bases and J 4 bases; nucleotides not matched to a gene: 2. Germline V gene sequence: CDR1 SNHLY, CDR2 FYNNEI. The CDR3 region is CASSIAGGYNEQFF. The CDR3 coding sequence is TGTGCCAGCAGTATAGCGGGAGGTTACAATGAGCAGTTCTTC.

On this clone itself: Other nucleotide sequences from this sample produce the same CDR3. The chain uses TRBV18 and TRBJ2-1; 8 nucleotides match TRBD2. Trimming removed 6 bases from V and 6 bases from J; junction bases left unmatched: 16. From germline, CDR1 is KGHSH and CDR2 LQKENI. CDR3 length: 17 residues. The CDR3 is CASSSDLGLAQINEQFF. In DNA, the CDR3 is TGTGCCAGCTCCTCCGACCTCGGACTAGCTCAGATCAATGAGCAGTTCTTC.

This chain uses TRBV7-8 with TRBJ2-7, with 8 bases fitting TRBD2. CDR3 size: 13 residues. Germline V gene data show CDR1 as SGHVS and CDR2 as FQNEAQ. After removal of 5 bases from V and 7 bases from J, the junction contained 7 bases not matched to a gene. This chain's CDR3 is CASSHGRAREQYF. CDR3 nucleotides: TGTGCCAGCAGCCACGGGAGGGCTCGTGAGCAGTACTTC.

This chain uses TRBV18 with TRBJ1-1, with no clear D. CDR1 and CDR2 (germline): KGHSH, LQKENI. The V end lost 2 bases, the J end lost 6 bases, and 13 bases lay between the germline ends. CDR3 size: 14 residues. CDR3 sequence: CASSPREGKAEAFF. The CDR3 DNA reads as TGTGCCAGCTCACCAAGGGAGGGTAAGGCTGAAGCTTTCTTT. The full variable domain, its missing parts supplied by reference TRBV18 and TRBJ1-1, is NAGVMQNPRHLVRRRGQEARLRCSPMKGHSHVYWYRQLPEEGLKFMVYLQKENIIDESGMPKERFSAEFPKEGPSILRIQQVVRGDSAAYFCASSPREGKAEAFFGQGTRLTVV.

The V and J genes are TRBV5-1 and TRBJ2-5; 11 bases fit TRBD2. Germline loops: CDR1 SGHRS, CDR2 YFSETQ. Trimming at V came to 4 bases and at J to 4 bases, leaving 3 bases not matched to a gene. The CDR3 loop spans 14 amino acids. CDR3 DNA sequence: TGCGCCAGCAGCCGCGGACTAGCGGGAGAGACCCAGTACTTC. Translation gives CASSRGLAGETQYF.

The sample holds a few counts of this clone. The chain joins TRBV10-3 to TRBJ2-4; D remains ambiguous. Trimming shortened V by 9 bases and J by 7 bases, and 10 bases separated the two germline ends. CDR1 is ENHRY, CDR2 SYGVKD, per germline. This CDR3 comprises 11 residues. For the CDR3, the DNA is TGTGCCATTGGGCCCCCGAACATTCAGTACTTC. Its translation is CAIGPPNIQYF.

A single count supports this clone. V usage is TRBV7-9 and J usage is TRBJ1-1, with D possibly TRBD1 on 5 matching bases. The germline V gene encodes CDR1 SEHNR and CDR2 FQNEAQ (reference sequence). V was clipped by 2 bases and J by 5 bases, with 9 bases between them. The CDR3 length is 13 residues. This chain's CDR3 is CASSLRGITEAFF. CDR3 nucleotide sequence: TGTGCCAGCAGCTTACGGGGGATAACTGAAGCTTTCTTT.

V usage is TRBV5-1 and J usage is TRBJ1-1, with 8 nucleotides matching TRBD1. There are 15 residues in the CDR3. Germline V gives CDR1 SGHRS, CDR2 YFSETQ. With V trimmed by 0 bases and J by 2 bases, 3 bases remained unmatched. CDR3 nucleotide sequence: TGCGCCAGCAGCTTGGTAGCAGGGGGCAACACTGAAGCTTTCTTT. This gives the protein CASSLVAGGNTEAFF. The complete variable domain, with remaining parts taken from reference TRBV5-1 and TRBJ1-1, reads KAGVTQTPRYLIKTRGQQVTLSCSPISGHRSVSWYQQTPGQGLQFLFEYFSETQRNKGNFPGRFSGRQFSNSRSEMNVSTLELGDSALYLCASSLVAGGNTEAFFGQGTRLTVV.

The V gene is TRBV5-1, the J gene TRBJ1-1; 7 nucleotides agree with TRBD1. Germline V gene data show CDR1 as SGHRS and CDR2 as YFSETQ. The CDR3 is 13 residues long. Trimming removed 4 bases from V and 8 bases from J; junction bases left unmatched: 8. CDR3 amino acids: CASSPRQGFEAFF. In DNA, the CDR3 is TGCGCCAGCAGCCCACGACAGGGATTCGAAGCTTTCTTT.

V usage is TRBV30 and J usage is TRBJ2-1; 8 bases line up with TRBD2. Germline lookup yields CDR1 GTSNPN and CDR2 SVGIG (reference sequence). The CDR3 loop spans 15 amino acids. V trimming: 0 bases; J trimming: 5 bases; junction bases outside the gene matches: 6. DNA for the CDR3: TGTGCCTGGAGTGTACTCCTAGCGGGTAACAATGAGCAGTTCTTC. Encoded protein: CAWSVLLAGNNEQFF.

V and J are TRBV28 and TRBJ1-5; TRBD1 agrees at 8 bases. From germline, CDR1 is MDHEN and CDR2 SYDVKM. V lost 6 bases and J lost 4; bases outside the gene matches: 2. The length of the CDR3 is 13 residues. This CDR3 is CASRDRVNQPQHF. Here the CDR3 DNA reads TGTGCCAGCAGGGACAGGGTGAATCAGCCCCAGCATTTT.

The sample holds one count of this clone. The rearrangement links TRBV29-1 to TRBJ1-1, with TRBD1 identical over 8 bases. The junction had 1 base not matched to a gene; V was cut back by 4 bases and J by 0 bases. The CDR3 has 13 amino acids. The germline gives CDR1 SQVTM, CDR2 ANQGSEA. CDR3 sequence: CSVGQGLNTEAFF. CDR3 DNA: TGCAGCGTTGGACAGGGGCTGAACACTGAAGCTTTCTTT.

The rearrangement uses TRBV2 and TRBJ2-1, with 8 bases identical to TRBD2. Germline loops: CDR1 SNHLY, CDR2 FYNNEI. This CDR3 spans 16 amino acids. Losses at the gene ends were 7 bases for V and 5 bases for J; bases not matched to a gene: 13. Here the CDR3 DNA reads TGTGCCAGCACCCCAAGACTAGCGAGCGGGCACAATGAGCAGTTCTTC. Amino acids: CASTPRLASGHNEQFF.

This chain connects TRBV10-1 to TRBJ2-1; a weak D match, TRBD1 (6 bases). This CDR3 contains 16 residues. Germline loops: CDR1 WNHNN, CDR2 SYGVQD (reference sequence). V lost 6 bases to trimming and J lost 0 bases, with 15 bases between them. This CDR3 is CASSNYRESSYNEQFF. The CDR3 DNA is TGCGCCAGCAGCAATTACAGGGAGAGCTCCTACAATGAGCAGTTCTTC.

This sequence joins TRBV27 and TRBJ1-2, with 7 bases aligning to TRBD1. Germline CDR1 MNHEY, CDR2 SMNVEV (reference sequence). Losses at the gene ends were 5 bases for V and 1 base for J; bases not matched to a gene: 1. This CDR3 region has 13 residues. CDR3 nucleotide sequence: TGTGCCAGCAGTCGACAGGGTAACTATGGCTACACCTTC. Translating it yields CASSRQGNYGYTF.